These 11 T cell receptor beta chains were all obtained from the same sample, sequenced in a study of identical twins. TCRdb reanalysed the 5' RACE reads using MiXCR and keeps one entry per CDR3 protein. The sample carries 700,000 to 950,000 distinct CDR3 sequences, over 9% recorded once. These same records also appear under a second study, on yellow fever vaccine responses in identical twins.

The sample was PBMCs. These receptors originate from a young woman in good health.

This clonotype came up a few times. The chain combines TRBV12-3 or TRBV12-4 with TRBJ2-7; 11 bases agree with TRBD2. J was trimmed by 1 base and V by 4 bases; bases with no gene match: 6. The CDR3 sequence is 16 residues long. CDR3 sequence (DNA): TGTGCCAGCAGTTCGATAGCGGGAGGGGAATCCTACGAGCAGTACTTC. Its translation is CASSSIAGGESYEQYF.

The DNA of the CDR3 is TGTGCCAGCAGTTTTCGGCTAGCGGGAGGTGAGGATGAGCAGTTCTTC. Translating gives CASSFRLAGGEDEQFF. This chain links TRBV2 with TRBJ2-1, with 11 bases matching TRBD2. V shed 5 bases and J 8 bases; nucleotides not matched to a gene: 11. The length of the CDR3 is 16 residues. Germline CDR1 and CDR2: SNHLY and FYNNEI.

The V call is TRBV5-1, the J call TRBJ1-1; D is uncertain. Between the trimmed V and J ends, which lost 0 bases and 6 bases, there was a span of 9 bases. CDR3 size: 13 residues. Germline lookup yields CDR1 SGHRS and CDR2 YFSETQ. The CDR3 nucleotides are TGCGCCAGCAGCTTGGCGGAATGGTCTGAAGCTTTCTTT. Residues: CASSLAEWSEAFF.

This clonotype was counted a few times. The chain carries TRBV4-2 and TRBJ2-5; TRBD1 matches at 7 bases. CDR1 is LGHNA, CDR2 YNFKEQ, per germline. J was trimmed by 1 base and V by 0 bases; bases with no gene match: 2. The length of the CDR3 is 15 residues. CDR3 amino acids: CASSQDRDSQETQYF. CDR3 sequence (DNA): TGTGCCAGCAGCCAAGATAGGGACAGCCAAGAGACCCAGTACTTC.

This chain uses TRBV29-1 with TRBJ2-7, with D possibly matching TRBD1 (7 bases). CDR3 size: 11 residues. Germline V gene data show CDR1 as SQVTM and CDR2 as ANQGSEA. The V gene lost 6 bases and the J gene lost 4 bases, with 10 bases spanning the gap. As DNA, the CDR3 is TGCAGCGTGGAGGGACAGTACGAGCAGTACTTC. As protein: CSVEGQYEQYF.

This clonotype showed up just a few times. The V gene is TRBV7-6, the J gene TRBJ2-2; 9 bases map to TRBD1. CDR3 length: 16 residues. Germline CDR1 SGHVS, CDR2 FNYEAQ. Germline trimming cut 0 bases from V and 2 bases from J; bases unmatched to any gene: 1. The CDR3 reads CASSLAGQGNTGELFF. CDR3 DNA sequence: TGTGCCAGCAGCTTAGCGGGACAGGGTAACACCGGGGAGCTGTTTTTT.

This clonotype came up a few times. This chain joins TRBV6-6 and TRBJ1-1; TRBD1 is a possible D gene (5 bases). V lost 8 bases to trimming and J lost 8 bases, with 15 bases between them. Germline V gene lookup returns CDR1 MNHNY and CDR2 SVGAGI (reference sequence). This CDR3 region has 12 residues. This CDR3 reads CASDRGGWEAFF. In DNA form, the CDR3 reads TGTGCCAGCGACCGGGGGGGGTGGGAAGCTTTCTTT.

The chain employs TRBV2 and TRBJ1-2; no clear D gene. V lost 4 bases and J 1 base, leaving 4 bases between the germline ends. CDR1 is SNHLY and CDR2 is FYNNEI in the germline V gene. The CDR3 covers 12 residues. CDR3 protein: CASSAVNYGYTF. The DNA for the CDR3 is TGTGCCAGCAGTGCCGTTAACTATGGCTACACCTTC.

This clonotype was counted between two and nine times. The CDR3 DNA reads TGTGCCAGCAGCTTGGTAGGGGGACACGGCCGGGACGAGCAGTACTTC. Residues: CASSLVGGHGRDEQYF. V is TRBV5-5 and J is TRBJ2-7, with D possibly being TRBD1 (6 bases). V was pared by 0 bases and J by 5 bases, with 18 bases between. Germline lookup yields CDR1 SGHKS and CDR2 YYEKEE (reference sequence). This CDR3 is built from 16 residues.

The chain carries TRBV20-1 and TRBJ1-1, with no clear D. The germline V gene has CDR1 DFQATT and CDR2 SNEGSKA (reference sequence). Trimming shortened V by 1 base and J by 7 bases, and 13 bases separated the two germline ends. This CDR3 has 13 amino acids. CDR3: CSARGRGVGEAFF. Here the CDR3 DNA reads TGCAGTGCTAGAGGTCGTGGGGTGGGTGAAGCTTTCTTT.

This clonotype was seen many times. CDR3 nucleotides: TGTGCCAGCAGCTTAGGTTCGGCTAGCGGTCAAGAGACCCAGTACTTC. It codes for CASSLGSASGQETQYF. V usage is TRBV7-7 and J usage is TRBJ2-5, with TRBD2 matching 7 bases. The trim removed 1 base at V and 2 bases at J, leaving 7 bases unmatched. Per germline, CDR1 SSHAT and CDR2 FNYEAQ (reference sequence). The CDR3 sequence is 16 residues long.